This T cell receptor (beta chain) was obtained from a study of blood T cell repertoires in COVID-19. Method: immunoSEQ multiplex PCR; TCRdb's copy keeps in-frame clones and lacks some. The sample holds over 25,000 clones, over 75% seen once. The germline CDR1 and CDR2 sequences are LNHDA and SQIVND (reference sequence). This CDR3 has 14 residues. Note on this clone: One junction end disagrees with the germline gene, perhaps due to a read error. This sample also contains other DNA sequences that code for the same CDR3.

Input material: peripheral blood. The sequence was collected from a woman aged 55-70 years with active COVID-19. The chain uses TRBV19 and TRBJ1-2, with a tentative D call TRBD1 (5 bases). CDR3 sequence: CASSPTGGVDGYTF. CDR3 nucleotide sequence: TGTGCCAGTAGCCCTACAGGCGGAGTGGATGGCTACACCTTT.